Following are 32 T cell receptor beta chains from one sample sequenced in a study of blood T cell repertoires in COVID-19. The data were produced by immunoSEQ multiplex PCR, yet TCRdb's version contains in-frame clones alone and is incomplete. This table has about 59,000 clones, more than 75% appearing once. Sequenced input: peripheral blood. All receptors come from an elderly man in a cohort sampled during active COVID-19.

The chain couples TRBV18 to TRBJ1-2; 8 bases are shared with TRBD1. The V gene's germline CDR1 is KGHSH and CDR2 LQKENI. The V gene end was trimmed by 3 bases and the J gene end by 1 base; junction bases not matched to a gene: 4. The CDR3 totals 15 residues. CDR3 bases: TGTGCCAGCTCACCGGAGGGACAGGTTAACTATGGCTACACCTTC. Its protein product is CASSPEGQVNYGYTF.

The chain recombines TRBV19 with TRBJ2-2; tentatively, D is TRBD2 (5 bases). The ends were cut back, 7 bases at V and 3 bases at J, with 6 bases in the middle. The CDR3 runs 12 residues. The germline gives CDR1 LNHDA, CDR2 SQIVND (reference sequence). CDR3 bases: TGTGCCAGTACGAGGGACACCGGGGAGCTGTTTTTT. Amino acids: CASTRDTGELFF.

The chain has TRBV25-1 and TRBJ2-1, with TRBD2 matching 14 bases. This CDR3 is built from 18 residues. V was pared by 4 bases and J by 5 bases, with 10 bases of the junction left unmatched. Per the germline V gene, CDR1 is MGHDK and CDR2 is SYGVNS. The CDR3 sequence: CASSASSGLAGVNNEQFF. CDR3 DNA sequence: TGTGCCAGCAGTGCTAGTTCGGGACTAGCGGGAGTAAACAATGAGCAGTTCTTC.

This clone was seen a handful of times. This chain connects TRBV30 to TRBJ1-6; D not certain. The germline V gene encodes CDR1 GTSNPN and CDR2 SVGIG (reference sequence). CDR3 size: 15 residues. Trimming left V 2 bases short and J 10 bases short, with 18 bases between. The CDR3 DNA reads as TGTGCCTGGAGTCCCAGGACCGGAGGGTGGTCACCCCTCCACTTT. It encodes CAWSPRTGGWSPLHF. The full variable domain, rest sourced from reference TRBV30 and TRBJ1-6, is SQTIHQWPATLVQPVGSPLSLECTVEGTSNPNLYWYRQAAGRGLQLLFYSVGIGQISSEVPQNLSASRPQDRQFILSSKKLLLSDSGFYLCAWSPRTGGWSPLHFGNGTRLTVT.

J is TRBJ2-7 and V is TRBV4-1; 8 nucleotides agree with TRBD1. This CDR3 comprises 13 residues. Germline-derived CDR1 and CDR2 are MGHRA and YSYEKL. V lost 4 bases, J lost 2 bases, and 1 base stayed unmatched. The CDR3 loop reads CASSRDRTYEQYF. The CDR3 bases are TGCGCCAGCAGCCGGGACAGGACCTACGAGCAGTACTTC.

This chain links TRBV10-3 with TRBJ2-3; maybe TRBD2 (6 bases). Germline assignment: CDR1 ENHRY and CDR2 SYGVKD. The CDR3 is made up of 14 amino acids. V was trimmed by 11 bases and J by 0 bases, leaving 15 bases between them. The CDR3 nucleotides read TGTGCCGTCAAGACTAGTACTAGCACAGATACGCAGTATTTT. Protein product: CAVKTSTSTDTQYF.

This chain links TRBV7-8 with TRBJ2-1; D might be TRBD1 (5 bases). The V end lost 5 bases, the J end lost 5 bases, and 19 bases lay between the germline ends. The germline V gene has CDR1 SGHVS and CDR2 FQNEAQ. This CDR3 contains 16 residues. The CDR3 sequence: CASSRFGADSHNEQFF. In nucleotides, the CDR3 is TGTGCCAGCAGCCGATTTGGGGCGGATAGCCACAATGAGCAGTTCTTC.

V gene TRBV7-3 combines with J gene TRBJ2-2; 11 bases agree with TRBD1. The CDR3 loop spans 20 amino acids. Trimming cost V 1 base and J 3 bases; bases outside gene matches: 13. CDR1 and CDR2 from the germline V gene are SGHTA and FQGTGA. The CDR3 nucleotides are TGTGCCAGCAGCTTAATTATCTTGTCGGACAGGGGGCAGGACACCGGGGAGCTGTTTTTT. This sequence encodes CASSLIILSDRGQDTGELFF.

The chain employs TRBV9 and TRBJ1-4; D gene unclear. The V gene's germline CDR1 is SGDLS and CDR2 YYNGEE. The CDR3 sequence is 13 residues long. Between the trimmed V and J ends, which lost 3 bases and 7 bases, there was a span of 10 bases. CDR3: CASSAHISEKLFF. DNA for the CDR3: TGTGCCAGCAGCGCCCATATCAGTGAAAAACTGTTTTTT.

V gene TRBV27 combines with J gene TRBJ2-1; 8 bases fit TRBD1. The CDR3 consists of 14 residues. CDR1 is MNHEY and CDR2 is SMNVEV in the germline V gene (reference sequence). The V and J ends lost 3 bases and 4 bases, in that order; junction bases with no gene match: 2. For the CDR3, the DNA is TGTGCCAGCAGTTTGCAGGGGGCTTACAATGAGCAGTTCTTC. Translated: CASSLQGAYNEQFF.

The CDR3 region is CASSETSGSSYEQYF. CDR3 DNA sequence: TGCGCCAGCAGCGAAACTAGCGGGAGCTCCTACGAGCAGTACTTC. The V and J genes are TRBV5-1 and TRBJ2-7; 11 bases are shared with TRBD2. The CDR3 runs 15 residues. CDR1 and CDR2 (germline): SGHRS, YFSETQ. V lost 4 bases, J lost 0 bases, and 3 bases stayed unmatched. Full variable domain (missing parts from reference TRBV5-1 and TRBJ2-7): KAGVTQTPRYLIKTRGQQVTLSCSPISGHRSVSWYQQTPGQGLQFLFEYFSETQRNKGNFPGRFSGRQFSNSRSEMNVSTLELGDSALYLCASSETSGSSYEQYFGPGTRLTVT.

The gene calls are TRBV7-9 and TRBJ2-5; 7 bases are shared with TRBD2. V was clipped by 2 bases and J by 5 bases; unmatched bases: 5. Germline V lookup: CDR1 SEHNR, CDR2 FQNEAQ (reference sequence). This CDR3 has 14 residues. CDR3 sequence reads: CASSLSDGGETQYF. The CDR3, as DNA: TGTGCCAGCAGCTTATCGGACGGGGGGGAGACCCAGTACTTC.

There are a few counts of this clone. J is TRBJ2-2 and V is TRBV6-6, with 10 positions matching TRBD1. Losses at the gene ends were 5 bases for V and 1 base for J; bases not matched to a gene: 7. Germline-derived CDR1 and CDR2 are MNHNY and SVGAGI (reference sequence). The CDR3 runs to 17 residues. The CDR3 bases are TGTGCCAGCAGTCGCTACCGGGACAGGGGGAACACCGGGGAGCTGTTTTTT. Protein product: CASSRYRDRGNTGELFF.

J is TRBJ2-5 and V is TRBV19; TRBD1 agrees at 11 bases. Germline V gene sequence: CDR1 LNHDA, CDR2 SQIVND (reference sequence). This CDR3 comprises 17 residues. Trimming removed 1 base from V and 6 bases from J; junction bases left unmatched: 10. The CDR3 nucleotides read TGTGCCAGTAGTATAGGGGACACCGGGACAGGGGGGAAGACCCAGTACTTC. Its protein product is CASSIGDTGTGGKTQYF.

Only a few counts were recorded for this clone. This chain links TRBV2 with TRBJ2-7; unclear D gene. The CDR3 has 14 amino acids. Germline CDR1 SNHLY, CDR2 FYNNEI. Between the trimmed V and J ends, which lost 6 bases and 0 bases, there was a span of 12 bases. The CDR3 region is CASSAQVSSYEQYF. The CDR3 DNA is TGTGCCAGCAGCGCTCAGGTGAGCTCCTACGAGCAGTACTTC.

V is TRBV3-1 (or the pseudogene TRBV3-2) and J is TRBJ2-3; the match to TRBD2 covers 9 bases. CDR3 length: 15 residues. V gave up 4 bases and J gave up 12 bases; unmatched junction bases: 14. Germline V CDR1 and CDR2: LGHDT, YNNKEL (reference sequence). The CDR3 DNA is TGTGCCAGCAGCCCCCCTAATCTCGCGGGAGGGGCACAGTATTTT. Translated, it gives CASSPPNLAGGAQYF.

The gene calls are TRBV3-1 (or the pseudogene TRBV3-2) and TRBJ1-6; tentative D call: TRBD1 (5 bases). The CDR3 extends over 15 amino acids. In germline, CDR1 is LGHDT, CDR2 YNNKEL (reference sequence). Trimming took off 2 bases at V and 6 bases at J, with 11 bases between the two ends. The CDR3 reads CASSQLSGSNSPLHF. The CDR3 DNA reads TGTGCCAGCAGCCAACTCTCAGGGTCTAATTCACCCCTCCACTTT.

This clone was seen only once. The chain has TRBV11-1 and TRBJ2-1, with D uncertain. Per germline, CDR1 SGHAT and CDR2 FQDESV (reference sequence). This CDR3 comprises 13 residues. Trimming stripped 2 bases from V and 5 bases from J, with 7 bases between. CDR3 region: CASSLTRDNEQFF. The CDR3 region has the DNA TGTGCCAGCAGCTTAACCCGGGACAATGAGCAGTTCTTC.

The gene calls are TRBV18 and TRBJ1-2; D possibly corresponds to TRBD1 (5 bases). Between the trimmed V and J ends, which lost 3 bases and 4 bases, there was a span of 6 bases. The CDR3 has 12 amino acids. Per germline, CDR1 KGHSH and CDR2 LQKENI. CDR3 sequence: CASSPDSYGYTF. CDR3 nucleotides: TGTGCCAGCTCACCCGACAGCTATGGCTACACCTTC. The entire variable domain, with the rest obtained from reference TRBV18 and TRBJ1-2, is as follows: NAGVMQNPRHLVRRRGQEARLRCSPMKGHSHVYWYRQLPEEGLKFMVYLQKENIIDESGMPKERFSAEFPKEGPSILRIQQVVRGDSAAYFCASSPDSYGYTFGSGTRLTVV.

V and J are TRBV7-9 and TRBJ2-7; D gene uncertain. Germline loops: CDR1 SEHNR, CDR2 FQNEAQ (reference sequence). The length of the CDR3 is 16 residues. V was pared by 1 base and J by 4 bases, with 17 bases between. CDR3 residues: CASSLVVVTGAYEQYF. The CDR3 coding sequence is TGTGCCAGCAGCTTAGTGGTAGTAACGGGTGCATACGAGCAGTACTTC.

The V call is TRBV4-2, the J call TRBJ2-3; no definite D call. V shed 0 bases and J shed 0 bases, with 7 bases lying between them. Germline V gives CDR1 LGHNA, CDR2 YNFKEQ. This CDR3 is built from 15 residues. The CDR3 region is CASSQEITSTDTQYF. CDR3 coding DNA: TGTGCCAGCAGCCAAGAAATAACTAGCACAGATACGCAGTATTTT.

This chain connects TRBV4-3 to TRBJ2-7, with D possibly being TRBD1 (6 bases). CDR1 LGHNA and CDR2 YSLEER come from the germline V gene. V was shortened by 3 bases and J by 2 bases, with 11 bases between the two germline ends. The CDR3 totals 14 residues. This chain's CDR3 is CASSQEQGPYEQYF. CDR3 in DNA: TGCGCCAGCAGCCAGGAACAGGGCCCCTACGAGCAGTACTTC.

The J gene is TRBJ2-1, the V gene TRBV19; TRBD2 matches at 12 bases. In germline, CDR1 is LNHDA, CDR2 SQIVND (reference sequence). The ends lost 5 bases at V and 5 bases at J; junction bases unmatched: 4. The CDR3 loop spans 15 amino acids. The CDR3 here is CASSSLAGGNNEQFF. In nucleotides, the CDR3 is TGTGCCAGTAGTTCCCTAGCGGGAGGGAACAATGAGCAGTTCTTC.

CDR3 DNA sequence: TGCGCCAGCAGCAACCAAGGTGGGCAGGGGCTACAAGAGACCCAGTACTTC. The encoded protein is CASSNQGGQGLQETQYF. V gene TRBV5-1 combines with J gene TRBJ2-5; maybe TRBD1 (6 bases). Between the trimmed V and J ends, which lost 4 bases and 2 bases, there was a span of 21 bases. The V gene's germline CDR1 is SGHRS and CDR2 YFSETQ. The CDR3 runs to 17 residues. The variable domain in full, with the rest retrieved from reference TRBV5-1 and TRBJ2-5, is KAGVTQTPRYLIKTRGQQVTLSCSPISGHRSVSWYQQTPGQGLQFLFEYFSETQRNKGNFPGRFSGRQFSNSRSEMNVSTLELGDSALYLCASSNQGGQGLQETQYFGPGTRLLVL.

In DNA form, the CDR3 reads TGTGCCAGCAGCAGACGACAGGTCGGCTACACCTTC. This gives the protein CASSRRQVGYTF. The rearrangement joins TRBV12-3 or TRBV12-4 to TRBJ1-2, with D possibly being TRBD1 (6 bases). The CDR3 covers 12 residues. V was shortened by 6 bases and J by 8 bases, with 13 bases between the two germline ends.

The chain is built from TRBV30 and TRBJ1-6; a possible D gene is TRBD1 (5 bases). The CDR3 has 16 residues. Trimming shortened V by 3 bases and J by 2 bases, and 14 bases separated the two germline ends. CDR1 GTSNPN and CDR2 SVGIG come from the germline V gene (reference sequence). The CDR3, as DNA: TGTGCCTGGAGAAACCAGGGTATACCCTATAATTCACCCCTCCACTTT. It codes for CAWRNQGIPYNSPLHF.

CDR3 protein: CASSYSQGAGGYTF. In nucleotides, the CDR3 is TGTGCCAGCAGTTACTCCCAGGGGGCGGGTGGCTACACCTTC. This chain uses TRBV6-5 with TRBJ1-2, with 8 bases matching TRBD1. The V gene end was trimmed by 0 bases and the J gene end by 7 bases; junction bases not matched to a gene: 4. Germline assignment: CDR1 MNHEY and CDR2 SVGAGI. The CDR3 loop spans 14 amino acids.

This chain uses TRBV30 with TRBJ2-6, with no clear D. The V gene's germline CDR1 is GTSNPN and CDR2 SVGIG (reference sequence). This CDR3 spans 16 amino acids. The V end was cut by 0 bases, the J end by 0 bases, with 9 bases between. DNA of the CDR3: TGTGCCTGGAGTGTAAAACGAGCCTCTGGGGCCAACGTCCTGACTTTC. Translation gives CAWSVKRASGANVLTF.

The chain joins TRBV28 to TRBJ2-7; 12 bases are a match to TRBD1. The CDR3 contains 15 residues. Germline V gives CDR1 MDHEN, CDR2 SYDVKM. With V trimmed by 5 bases and J by 7 bases, 9 bases remained unmatched. This CDR3 reads CASSLPGQGAGEQYF. In DNA form, the CDR3 reads TGTGCCAGCAGTCTACCGGGACAGGGGGCGGGGGAGCAGTACTTC.

This sequence joins TRBV5-6 and TRBJ2-7; 7 nucleotides match TRBD2. After removal of 0 bases from V and 2 bases from J, the junction contained 11 bases not matched to a gene. This CDR3 spans 17 amino acids. Germline-derived CDR1 and CDR2 are SGHDT and YYEEEE. The CDR3 bases are TGTGCCAGCAGCTTGGTCCGATGGGTGGGGACTACCTACGAGCAGTACTTC. Protein product: CASSLVRWVGTTYEQYF.

The CDR3 nucleotides are TGTGCCAGCAGCGGGGGGGGGCCGACAGATACGCAGTATTTT. Its protein product is CASSGGGPTDTQYF. This chain links TRBV6-5 with TRBJ2-3; 8 bases match TRBD2. The germline gives CDR1 MNHEY, CDR2 SVGAGI. V was clipped by 6 bases and J by 3 bases; unmatched bases: 5. This CDR3 has 14 amino acids.

This clone occurred once. This chain links TRBV10-1 with TRBJ2-7; tentatively, D is TRBD2 (6 bases). Between the trimmed V and J ends, which lost 4 bases and 2 bases, there was a span of 18 bases. The germline gives CDR1 WNHNN, CDR2 SYGVQD (reference sequence). The CDR3 is made up of 16 amino acids. The CDR3 bases are TGCGCCAGCAGTGCGACGAGCAGCGGGCTAACCTACGAGCAGTACTTC. Amino acid sequence: CASSATSSGLTYEQYF.